This TCR beta chain was captured in a study of cytomegalovirus exposure and HLA in healthy donors. With V trimmed by 2 bases and J by 0 bases, 6 bases remained unmatched. The CDR3 spans 18 residues. CDR1 SGHRS and CDR2 YFSETQ come from the germline V gene. Primers: 60 Vbeta forward and 13 Jbeta reverse. The table came from immunoSEQ multiplex PCR; TCRdb's copy has only in-frame clones and leaves some out. Found here are 140,000 or so clones, about 82% of them singletons; the top ten hold approximately 3.6%. This clone was seen only a few times. The material sequenced was PBMCs. The chain employs TRBV5-1 and TRBJ2-6; 9 bases fit TRBD1. The clonotype was recovered from a male donor in good health and CMV-seronegative. The CDR3 DNA reads as TGCGCCAGCAGCTTCCCGGGACAGGGCATCTCTGGGGCCAACGTCCTGACTTTC. This codes for CASSFPGQGISGANVLTF. The entire variable domain, with the rest obtained from reference TRBV5-1 and TRBJ2-6, is as follows: KAGVTQTPRYLIKTRGQQVTLSCSPISGHRSVSWYQQTPGQGLQFLFEYFSETQRNKGNFPGRFSGRQFSNSRSEMNVSTLELGDSALYLCASSFPGQGISGANVLTFGAGSRLTVL.